One sample yielded the 15 T cell receptor beta chains listed below, sequenced in a study of cytomegalovirus exposure and HLA in healthy donors. Only in-frame clones appear in the TCRdb table, and some are missing; sequencing was by immunoSEQ multiplex PCR. The sample carries around 120,000 clones, roughly 88% recorded once. Sequencing used PBMCs. Source of these receptors: a woman between 18 and 29 years old in good health and CMV-seropositive.

The rearrangement links TRBV4-2 to TRBJ1-4; a possible D gene is TRBD1 (5 bases). V dropped 3 bases and J dropped 2 bases, with 13 bases sitting between them. The CDR3 length is 16 residues. The germline V gene has CDR1 LGHNA and CDR2 YNFKEQ. This CDR3 is CASSQLEQGTNEKLFF. The CDR3 DNA reads as TGTGCCAGCAGCCAGTTGGAGCAGGGCACTAATGAAAAACTGTTTTTT.

The V gene is TRBV6-6, the J gene TRBJ2-7, with D maybe TRBD1 (5 bases). CDR3 length: 12 residues. In germline, CDR1 is MNHNY, CDR2 SVGAGI (reference sequence). Trimming took off 9 bases at V and 0 bases at J, with 9 bases between the two ends. The CDR3 DNA reads TGTGCCAGTACAGGAGCCTCCTACGAGCAGTACTTC. Translating gives CASTGASYEQYF.

The genes are TRBV15 and TRBJ2-3; a weak D match, TRBD2 (7 bases). Germline V gene sequence: CDR1 LNHNV, CDR2 YYDKDF (reference sequence). Trimming shortened V by 6 bases and J by 2 bases, and 15 bases separated the two germline ends. This CDR3 has 15 amino acids. In nucleotides, the CDR3 is TGTGCCACCAGTGTTTACGGGGGGCTCACAGATACGCAGTATTTT. Residues: CATSVYGGLTDTQYF.

The chain has TRBV30 and TRBJ2-1, with TRBD1 as a possible D gene (5 bases). The CDR3 contains 18 residues. Germline V gene lookup returns CDR1 GTSNPN and CDR2 SVGIG (reference sequence). V lost 1 base, J lost 0 bases, and 19 bases lay in between. CDR3 in DNA: TGTGCCTGGAGTGGCCGAGTGGTGGGAAGGGGCTCCTACAATGAGCAGTTCTTC. Its protein is CAWSGRVVGRGSYNEQFF.

The V and J genes are TRBV2 and TRBJ1-1; D gene unclear. V shed 2 bases and J shed 4 bases, with 8 bases lying between them. Germline loops: CDR1 SNHLY, CDR2 FYNNEI. The CDR3 totals 13 residues. CDR3 nucleotides: TGTGCCAGCAGTGAAAGTAGTAGCACTGAAGCTTTCTTT. Its protein is CASSESSSTEAFF.

CDR3 DNA: TGTGCCAGCAGTCACCTCAGGACAGGGGACACTGAAGCTTTCTTT. It yields the protein CASSHLRTGDTEAFF. V and J are TRBV6-6 and TRBJ1-1, with 9 positions matching TRBD1. This CDR3 has 15 amino acids. Per the germline V gene, CDR1 is MNHNY and CDR2 is SVGAGI (reference sequence). Trimming took 5 bases from V and 3 from J; bases not matched to a gene: 7.

The chain couples TRBV27 to TRBJ2-5, with TRBD1 identical over 7 bases. Unmatched junction bases numbered 3, after V lost 5 bases and J lost 0 bases. From germline, CDR1 is MNHEY and CDR2 SMNVEV (reference sequence). The CDR3 consists of 14 residues. CDR3 coding DNA: TGTGCCAGCAGTATCGGGACAGACCAAGAGACCCAGTACTTC. Translating it yields CASSIGTDQETQYF.

The gene calls are TRBV2 and TRBJ2-1, with 13 positions matching TRBD2. The germline V gene encodes CDR1 SNHLY and CDR2 FYNNEI. J gave up 9 bases and V 7 bases, and 9 bases lay outside the gene matches. The CDR3 has 15 amino acids. CDR3: CASTQGLAGVTEQFF. The CDR3 nucleotides are TGTGCCAGCACTCAAGGACTAGCGGGGGTGACTGAGCAGTTCTTC.

This chain connects TRBV18 to TRBJ1-4, with 9 bases that match TRBD1. Losses at the gene ends were 6 bases for V and 0 bases for J; bases not matched to a gene: 5. CDR1 and CDR2 from the germline V gene are KGHSH and LQKENI. This CDR3 comprises 16 residues. The CDR3 DNA sequence: TGTGCCAGCTCTCGAAGACAGGGGGCAACTAATGAAAAACTGTTTTTT. It yields the protein CASSRRQGATNEKLFF. The complete variable domain, with remaining parts taken from reference TRBV18 and TRBJ1-4, reads NAGVMQNPRHLVRRRGQEARLRCSPMKGHSHVYWYRQLPEEGLKFMVYLQKENIIDESGMPKERFSAEFPKEGPSILRIQQVVRGDSAAYFCASSRRQGATNEKLFFGSGTQLSVL.

V is TRBV4-3 and J is TRBJ2-1; 7 bases are a match to TRBD2. The CDR3 contains 17 residues. The J segment lost 7 bases and the V segment lost 0 bases, leaving 12 bases of the junction unmatched. Looked up from germline, CDR1 is LGHNA and CDR2 is YSLEER. CDR3: CASSQDMAASGANEQFF. The CDR3 DNA is TGCGCCAGCAGCCAAGATATGGCAGCTAGCGGAGCAAATGAGCAGTTCTTC.

The chain is built from TRBV27 and TRBJ2-1; 14 bases fit TRBD2. This CDR3 is built from 15 residues. Germline CDR1 MNHEY, CDR2 SMNVEV (reference sequence). Germline trimming cut 5 bases from V and 12 bases from J; bases unmatched to any gene: 9. The CDR3 DNA is TGTGCCAGCAGTCCCCCGGGACTAGCGGGAGTTAGGCAGTTCTTC. This translates into CASSPPGLAGVRQFF.

This rearrangement joins TRBV4-1 to TRBJ2-7; 10 positions agree with TRBD1. V gave up 5 bases and J gave up 5 bases; unmatched junction bases: 9. CDR3 length: 15 residues. Germline V gene lookup returns CDR1 MGHRA and CDR2 YSYEKL. Here the CDR3 DNA reads TGCGCCAGCAGCTGGCGGGGACAGGGGACCGACGAGCAGTACTTC. Amino acids: CASSWRGQGTDEQYF.

The table lists this clone with a count of one. V and J are TRBV27 and TRBJ1-1; tentatively, D is TRBD1 (5 bases). Per germline, CDR1 MNHEY and CDR2 SMNVEV (reference sequence). Trimming took off 2 bases at V and 5 bases at J, with 12 bases between the two ends. The CDR3 has 14 residues. CDR3 loop: CASSLSRVGTEAFF. In nucleotides, the CDR3 is TGTGCCAGCAGTTTAAGCAGGGTGGGGACTGAAGCTTTCTTT.

In this sample, this clone turned up once. The chain recombines TRBV5-1 with TRBJ1-1, with TRBD1 matching over 7 bases. Unmatched junction bases numbered 4, after V lost 4 bases and J lost 1 base. Germline lookup yields CDR1 SGHRS and CDR2 YFSETQ. CDR3 length: 14 residues. This CDR3 reads CASSPGQRNTEAFF. The CDR3 bases are TGCGCCAGCAGCCCGGGACAGAGGAACACTGAAGCTTTCTTT.

The rearrangement links TRBV12-5 to TRBJ1-5; 8 positions agree with TRBD1. Germline assignment: CDR1 LGHNT and CDR2 FRNRAP. The length of the CDR3 is 17 residues. Germline trimming cut 2 bases from V and 3 bases from J; bases unmatched to any gene: 9. The CDR3 DNA sequence: TGTGCTAGTGGTTTGATGCAGGGGGCGTCTCACAATCAGCCCCAGCATTTT. The encoded protein is CASGLMQGASHNQPQHF.